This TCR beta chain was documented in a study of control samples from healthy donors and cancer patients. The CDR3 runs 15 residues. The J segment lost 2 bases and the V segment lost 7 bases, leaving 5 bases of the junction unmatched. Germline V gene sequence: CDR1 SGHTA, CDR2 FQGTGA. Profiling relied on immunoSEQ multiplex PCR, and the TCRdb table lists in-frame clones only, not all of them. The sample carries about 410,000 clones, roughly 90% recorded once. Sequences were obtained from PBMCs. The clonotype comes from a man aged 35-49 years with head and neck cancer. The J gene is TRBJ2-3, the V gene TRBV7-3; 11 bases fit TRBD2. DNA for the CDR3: TGTGCCAGCACCACTAGCGGGGGACACACAGATACGCAGTATTTT. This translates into CASTTSGGHTDTQYF.